One sample yielded the 9 T cell receptor beta chains listed below, sequenced in a study of T-cell memory formation after mild COVID-19. One entry per CDR3 protein results from TCRdb running MiXCR on the 5' RACE reads. The data hold 55,000 to 65,000 distinct CDR3 sequences, with 9.5% observed a single time. The sample comprised PBMCs or a T cell subset sorted from them (not recorded which). All receptors come from a man aged 18 to 30 who had mild COVID-19 (a few samples of this study predate the infection). Cell type and time point are not known.

This clonotype was seen more than once but under ten times. The CDR3 is CASSQDPGGSPLGTQYF. The CDR3 coding sequence is TGTGCCAGCAGCCAAGATCCGGGCGGTAGCCCCTTGGGGACCCAGTACTTC. This chain uses TRBV14 with TRBJ2-5; D remains ambiguous. In germline, CDR1 is SGHDN, CDR2 FVKESK. V lost 0 bases and J 7 bases, leaving 21 bases between the germline ends. CDR3 size: 17 residues.

V is TRBV5-1 and J is TRBJ2-3; D gene ambiguous. The CDR3 totals 12 residues. V gave up 3 bases and J gave up 0 bases, with 2 bases separating them. CDR1 and CDR2 (germline): SGHRS, YFSETQ. CDR3 residues: CASSYSTDTQYF. CDR3 coding DNA: TGCGCCAGCAGCTACAGCACAGATACGCAGTATTTT.

In its sample, this clonotype was seen many times. The V gene is TRBV6-6, the J gene TRBJ2-2; TRBD1 is a possible D gene (5 bases). V lost 6 bases and J 0 bases, leaving 14 bases between the germline ends. The CDR3 runs 16 residues. The V gene's germline CDR1 is MNHNY and CDR2 SVGAGI (reference sequence). The CDR3, as DNA: TGTGCCAGCAGCCATTGGACACCCCCGAACACCGGGGAGCTGTTTTTT. It translates to CASSHWTPPNTGELFF.

This clonotype was detected ten times or more. V gene TRBV7-9 combines with J gene TRBJ2-5; TRBD2 aligns across 9 bases. The CDR3 runs 13 residues. V trimming: 7 bases; J trimming: 6 bases; junction bases outside the gene matches: 6. CDR1 is SEHNR and CDR2 is FQNEAQ in the germline V gene (reference sequence). CDR3 sequence: CASTLAGIQTQYF. CDR3 DNA: TGTGCCAGCACCCTAGCGGGGATTCAGACCCAGTACTTC. The full variable domain, with the rest looked up from reference TRBV7-9 and TRBJ2-5, is DTGVSQNPRHKITKRGQNVTFRCDPISEHNRLYWYRQTLGQGPEFLTYFQNEAQLEKSRLLSDRFSAERPKGSFSTLEIQRTEQGDSAMYLCASTLAGIQTQYFGPGTRLLVL.

The V gene is TRBV6-2 or TRBV6-3, the J gene TRBJ1-2; possible D gene TRBD1, 5 bases. The CDR3 totals 10 residues. Germline V gives CDR1 MNHEY, CDR2 SVGEGT. The V end lost 8 bases, the J end lost 4 bases, and 5 bases lay between the germline ends. The CDR3 region has the DNA TGTGCCAGCGGGACCTATGGCTACACCTTC. As protein: CASGTYGYTF.

This chain connects TRBV7-9 to TRBJ2-3; D unresolved. The CDR3 runs to 13 residues. Trimming shortened V by 5 bases and J by 4 bases, and 10 bases separated the two germline ends. From germline, CDR1 is SEHNR and CDR2 FQNEAQ (reference sequence). The DNA for the CDR3 is TGTGCCAGCAGCCTAGAGTGGGCAGATACGCAGTATTTT. Translating gives CASSLEWADTQYF.

The rearrangement links TRBV4-3 to TRBJ2-5; 9 bases agree with TRBD2. The CDR3 contains 17 residues. V dropped 3 bases and J dropped 2; count of bases not matched to a gene: 10. CDR1 LGHNA and CDR2 YSLEER come from the germline V gene. CDR3 protein: CASSQDYFAGGQETQYF. The CDR3 bases are TGCGCCAGCAGCCAGGACTACTTCGCGGGGGGGCAAGAGACCCAGTACTTC.

This clonotype showed up just a few times. The rearrangement joins TRBV12-3 or TRBV12-4 to TRBJ1-1; a weak D match, TRBD1 (5 bases). The CDR3 totals 15 residues. V was pared by 4 bases and J by 0 bases, with 12 bases between. DNA of the CDR3: TGTGCCAGCAGTTCCAGGGCCTTGATGAACACTGAAGCTTTCTTT. Translation gives CASSSRALMNTEAFF.

The chain links TRBV11-2 to TRBJ2-1; tentatively, D is TRBD2 (7 bases). The CDR3 loop spans 14 amino acids. V gave up 6 bases and J gave up 9 bases, with 18 bases separating them. Germline V gene sequence: CDR1 SGHAT, CDR2 FQNNGV. CDR3 nucleotide sequence: TGTGCCAGCAGTATAGTGGGGGGGGCAGGTGAGCAGTTCTTC. It is translated as CASSIVGGAGEQFF.